Detailed here is one T cell receptor beta chain. Its antigen remains unknown. This sample includes further DNA sequences coding for the same CDR3. Recent vaccinations or acute infections were absent in the healthy HIV-negative adult donors. The data were taken from a study of shared clonotypes between healthy human individuals. Study-level points and caveats: The rarefaction results pointed to incomplete sorted-subset sequencing despite large depth. An effect of sequencing depth on clonotype sharing among donors was expected.

CDR3 length: 13 residues. Trimming took 3 bases from V and 1 from J, leaving 7 bases between them. Germline values: CDR1 SGHDN, CDR2 FVKESK. Per the study methods: ImmunoSEQ junction-only sequences lacked quality scores, so their filtering differed. TCRdb's copy holds only in-frame clones and misses some; the assay was immunoSEQ multiplex PCR. V, J and clone size derive from that table, while D and trimming were established from the DNA sequence. The table includes hundreds of thousands of clones, around 72% detected once. The chain uses TRBV14 and TRBJ2-7, with D unclear. The TCR comes from a woman in her 30s in good health. The sample taken for sequencing was memory CD4+ T cells sorted from blood. The subset: CD45RA-negative fraction. The CDR3 is CASSQGNSYEQYF. The CDR3 DNA reads TGTGCCAGCAGCCAGGGAAATTCCTACGAGCAGTACTTC.